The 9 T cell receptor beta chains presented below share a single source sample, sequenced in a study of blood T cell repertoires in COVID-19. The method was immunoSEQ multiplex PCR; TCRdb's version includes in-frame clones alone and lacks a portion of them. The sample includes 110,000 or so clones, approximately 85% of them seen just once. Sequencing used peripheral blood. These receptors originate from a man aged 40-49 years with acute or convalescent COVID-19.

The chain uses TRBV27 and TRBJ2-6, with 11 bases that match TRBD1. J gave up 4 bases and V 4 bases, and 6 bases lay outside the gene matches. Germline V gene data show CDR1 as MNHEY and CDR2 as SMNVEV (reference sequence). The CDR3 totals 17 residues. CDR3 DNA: TGTGCCAGCAGTTCCGGACAGGGGGCAGCCGGGGCCAACGTCCTGACTTTC. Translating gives CASSSGQGAAGANVLTF.

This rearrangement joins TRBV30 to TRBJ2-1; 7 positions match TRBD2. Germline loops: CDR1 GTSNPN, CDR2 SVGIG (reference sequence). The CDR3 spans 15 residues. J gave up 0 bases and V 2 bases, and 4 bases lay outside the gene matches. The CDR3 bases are TGTGCCTGGAGTATGTGGGGGGGCTCCTACAATGAGCAGTTCTTC. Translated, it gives CAWSMWGGSYNEQFF.

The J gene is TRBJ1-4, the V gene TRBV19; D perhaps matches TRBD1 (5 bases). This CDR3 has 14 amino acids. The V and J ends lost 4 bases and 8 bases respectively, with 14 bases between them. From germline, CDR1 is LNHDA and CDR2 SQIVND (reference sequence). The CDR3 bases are TGTGCCAGTAGTAATGGCCAGGGTGGCGAAAAACTGTTTTTT. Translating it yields CASSNGQGGEKLFF.

CDR3 coding DNA: TGTGCCGGCGCAACAGGGACCGGGGAGCTGTTTTTT. Its protein product is CAGATGTGELFF. The chain uses TRBV19 and TRBJ2-2; D may be TRBD1 (6 bases). Germline loops: CDR1 LNHDA, CDR2 SQIVND (reference sequence). V was trimmed by 11 bases and J by 5 bases, leaving 12 bases between them. CDR3 length: 12 amino acids. Together with reference TRBV19 and TRBJ2-2, the CDR3 gives the full variable domain: DGGITQSPKYLFRKEGQNVTLSCEQNLNHDAMYWYRQDPGQGLRLIYYSQIVNDFQKGDIAEGYSVSREKKESFPLTVTSAQKNPTAFYLCAGATGTGELFFGEGSRLTVL.

CDR3 protein: CASSRDRGRDGYTF. CDR3 in DNA: TGTGCCAGCAGTCGGGACAGGGGGCGGGATGGCTACACCTTC. This rearrangement joins TRBV6-6 to TRBJ1-2; 12 nucleotides match TRBD1. There are 14 residues in the CDR3. Per germline, CDR1 MNHNY and CDR2 SVGAGI (reference sequence). V lost 5 bases to trimming and J lost 6 bases; unmatched junction nucleotides: 4.

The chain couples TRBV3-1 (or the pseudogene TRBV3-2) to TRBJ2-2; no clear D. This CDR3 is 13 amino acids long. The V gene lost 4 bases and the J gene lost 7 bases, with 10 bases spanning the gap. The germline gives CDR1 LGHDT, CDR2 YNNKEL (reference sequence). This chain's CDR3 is CASSPSGGGELFF. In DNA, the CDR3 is TGTGCCAGCAGCCCCTCAGGTGGCGGGGAGCTGTTTTTT.

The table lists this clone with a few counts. The CDR3 nucleotides are TGTGCCAGCAGCTTAAACCCCGGACAGGGGGCTGAAGAGCAGTACTTC. Translation gives CASSLNPGQGAEEQYF. This rearrangement joins TRBV7-3 to TRBJ2-7, with TRBD1 identical over 11 bases. V shed 1 base, J shed 7 bases, and the junction held 9 bases outside the gene matches. There are 16 residues in the CDR3. Germline V gene lookup returns CDR1 SGHTA and CDR2 FQGTGA.

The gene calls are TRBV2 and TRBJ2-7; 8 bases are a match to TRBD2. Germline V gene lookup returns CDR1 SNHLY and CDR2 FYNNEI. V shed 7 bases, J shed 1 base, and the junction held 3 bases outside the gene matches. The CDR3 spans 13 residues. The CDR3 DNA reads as TGTGCCAGCACCGGGGGGGGGTCCTACGAGCAGTACTTC. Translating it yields CASTGGGSYEQYF.

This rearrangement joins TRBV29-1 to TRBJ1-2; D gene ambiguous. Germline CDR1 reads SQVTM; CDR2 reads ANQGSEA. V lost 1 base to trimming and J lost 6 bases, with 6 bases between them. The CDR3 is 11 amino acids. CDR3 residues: CSVEVTDGYTF. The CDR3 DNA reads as TGCAGCGTTGAAGTCACAGATGGCTACACCTTC. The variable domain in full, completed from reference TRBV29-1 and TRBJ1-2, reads SAVISQKPSRDICQRGTSLTIQCQVDSQVTMMFWYRQQPGQSLTLIATANQGSEATYESGFVIDKFPISRPNLTFSTLTVSNMSPEDSSIYLCSVEVTDGYTFGSGTRLTVV.